The entry that follows covers one TCR beta chain sequence. Relative to the germline gene, one junction end is altered; a read error may explain this. The sample is drawn from a study of blood T cell repertoires in COVID-19. Across the study: Some COVID-19 samples were acute and others convalescent; all came from the United States, Italy and Spain. Sources were T cells, B-cell-depleted T cells, or PBMCs; the material itself was cDNA or gDNA.

In the authors' methods: Amplification of reference gene primers provided the estimated nucleated cell counts. Data came from immunoSEQ multiplex PCR; TCRdb stores just in-frame clones and leaves some out. D and trimming were read from the DNA, whereas the V and J calls and clone size are those reported in that table. Of 200,000 to 250,000 clones in the sample, about nine tenths were seen once. During active infection, Seattle patients enrolled and were then monitored through disease. There are 15 residues in the CDR3. Germline V gene sequence: CDR1 SGHTS, CDR2 YDEGEE. The clonotype originates from a man aged 25 to 40 with COVID-19, enrolled during active disease. The sequenced sample was peripheral blood. This chain links TRBV5-8 with TRBJ1-5; 7 positions match TRBD1. For the CDR3, the DNA is TGTGCCAGCAGCTTGGCAGGGGGTAGCAACCAGCCCCAGCATTTT. Translating gives CASSLAGGSNQPQHF.